This record concerns one T cell receptor (beta chain) sequence. This entry is derived from a study of blood T cell repertoires in COVID-19. Study-level background: Acute and convalescent COVID-19 specimens originated in the United States, Italy and Spain. T cells, B-cell-depleted T cells, or PBMCs supplied cDNA or gDNA.

Germline CDR1 and CDR2: SGHTA and FQGTGA. J gave up 7 bases and V 5 bases, and 13 bases lay outside the gene matches. There are 16 residues in the CDR3. Measured with immunoSEQ multiplex PCR; TCRdb has only the in-frame clones, and not every one. Of approximately 190,000 clones in the sample, roughly 80% were seen once. Sequencing used peripheral blood. The sequence derives from a man aged 55 to 70 with active or convalescent COVID-19. The J gene is TRBJ1-5, the V gene TRBV7-3; 8 nucleotides agree with TRBD1. Here the CDR3 DNA reads TGTGCCAGCAGCCCGACCAGGCACGACAGGGGACAGCCCCAGCATTTT. Translating it yields CASSPTRHDRGQPQHF. Full variable domain (outside the CDR3, taken from reference TRBV7-3 and TRBJ1-5): GAGVSQTPSNKVTEKGKYVELRCDPISGHTALYWYRQSLGQGPEFLIYFQGTGAADDSGLPNDRFFAVRPEGSVSTLKIQRTERGDSAVYLCASSPTRHDRGQPQHFGDGTRLSIL.